Listed below are T cell receptor beta chains from one sample, sequenced in a study of blood T cell repertoires in COVID-19. Profiling relied on immunoSEQ multiplex PCR, and the TCRdb table lists in-frame clones only, not all of them. Counted here are a few hundred thousand clones, roughly 89% occurring once; the ten biggest clones make up approximately 2.9%. Sequencing was done on a sample of PBMCs or T cells enriched from blood (not recorded which). The receptors originated from a woman aged 50 to 65 who had been exposed to COVID-19. Each CDR3 is given with its conserved first and last residue. A D gene is named only where the DNA matches it firmly. The size entry is marked missing in some rows and otherwise reads once, few, many or a size class.

CASSKWGRDRSTYEQYF TGTGCCAGCAGCAAATGGGGACGGGACAGGTCCACCTACGAGCAGTACTTC TRBJ2-7 TRBV21-1 - -
CASKTTALQSF TGTGCCAGCAAAACGACAGCTCTCCAGTCATTT TRBJ1-1 TRBV2 - -
CASSPRSGAGDTQYF TGTGCCAGCTCACCAAGGAGCGGTGCGGGAGATACGCAGTATTTT TRBJ2-3 TRBV18 - -
CASRMDSIGNTIYF TGCGCCAGCAGAATGGACAGCATAGGAAACACCATATATTTT TRBJ1-3 TRBV5-1 - -
CASSGLLGDRVNTEAFF TGTGCCAGCAGTGGGCTACTTGGGGACAGGGTGAACACTGAAGCTTTCTTT TRBJ1-1 TRBV6-1 - TRBD1
CAIKAGTGGYGELFF TGTGCCATCAAGGCAGGGACAGGGGGCTATGGGGAGCTGTTTTTT TRBJ2-2 TRBV10-3 - TRBD1
CASSQNPDLSSGNTIYF TGTGCCAGCTCACAGAACCCGGACTTGAGCTCTGGAAACACCATATATTTT TRBJ1-3 TRBV18 - -
CAVKHTDTQYF TGTGCCGTTAAGCACACAGATACGCAGTATTTT TRBJ2-3 TRBV3-1/TRBV3-2 - -
CASSKNRWAYEQYF TGTGCCAGCAGCAAAAACAGGTGGGCATACGAGCAGTACTTC TRBJ2-7 TRBV21-1 - -
CASSPTSYEQYF TGTGCCAGCAGCCCGACTAGCTACGAGCAGTACTTC TRBJ2-7 TRBV2 few -
CAWARGAYEQYF TGTGCCTGGGCCCGGGGGGCCTACGAGCAGTACTTC TRBJ2-7 TRBV30 - TRBD2
CASSIERGGQPQHF TGTGCCAGTAGTATAGAACGGGGGGGTCAGCCCCAGCATTTT TRBJ1-5 TRBV19 - -
CASSQAESTRNEKLFF TGTGCCAGCAGCCAAGCCGAGTCGACTCGGAATGAAAAACTGTTTTTT TRBJ1-4 TRBV3-1/TRBV3-2 - -